What follows are 32 T cell receptor beta chains derived from one specimen sequenced in a study of blood T cell repertoires in COVID-19. Assay used: immunoSEQ multiplex PCR; TCRdb lists only in-frame clones, some missing. The table shows 65,000 to 100,000 clones, with about 90% occurring only once. The sample comprised peripheral blood. The receptors originated from a woman of 80 years or more with acute or convalescent COVID-19.

The chain joins TRBV10-1 to TRBJ2-6; TRBD1 might be the D (5 bases). CDR3 size: 17 residues. Germline V lookup: CDR1 WNHNN, CDR2 SYGVQD (reference sequence). Trimming removed 8 bases at V and 9 bases at J, with 26 bases between. The CDR3 region has the DNA TGCGCCAGCCTCCCCGGCCCGGCAAACTCGACAGTCAACGTCCTGACTTTC. Protein: CASLPGPANSTVNVLTF.

The chain couples TRBV7-2 to TRBJ1-2; 7 bases match TRBD1. CDR1 SGHTA and CDR2 FQGNSA come from the germline V gene. The CDR3 loop spans 14 amino acids. Trimming cost V 5 bases and J 10 bases; bases outside gene matches: 13. The CDR3 nucleotides are TGTGCCAGCAGCCCCGGGGCGGGACAGCAGCCCTACACCTTC. Translation gives CASSPGAGQQPYTF.

This rearrangement joins TRBV19 to TRBJ2-1; TRBD2 matches 8 bases. Germline CDR1 LNHDA, CDR2 SQIVND (reference sequence). The CDR3 covers 17 residues. With 5 bases clipped from V and 0 bases from J, the junction kept 9 bases outside the gene matches. Here the CDR3 DNA reads TGTGCCAGTAGTCCAGAGCGGGGGAGGAGCTCCTACAATGAGCAGTTCTTC. Translating it yields CASSPERGRSSYNEQFF.

The rearrangement joins TRBV19 to TRBJ2-2, with a weak D call TRBD2 (6 bases). The CDR3 totals 15 residues. Germline V CDR1 and CDR2: LNHDA, SQIVND (reference sequence). Trimming cost V 7 bases and J 1 base, with 13 bases left between them. The CDR3 DNA is TGTGCCAGTATACGCGGGACGGTGAACACCGGGGAGCTGTTTTTT. This translates into CASIRGTVNTGELFF.

The gene calls are TRBV2 and TRBJ2-1, with TRBD2 matching over 9 bases. The CDR3 has 14 amino acids. Germline values: CDR1 SNHLY, CDR2 FYNNEI. V lost 6 bases, J lost 2 bases, and 2 bases stayed unmatched. CDR3 region: CASSPSGAYNEQFF. In nucleotides, the CDR3 is TGTGCCAGCAGCCCTAGCGGGGCCTACAATGAGCAGTTCTTC.

This chain connects TRBV13 to TRBJ2-7; TRBD2 agrees at 11 bases. The CDR3 length is 16 residues. After removal of 0 bases from V and 7 bases from J, the junction contained 8 bases not matched to a gene. From germline, CDR1 is PRHDT and CDR2 FYEKMQ (reference sequence). CDR3: CASSLGASGRQGEQYF. CDR3 in DNA: TGTGCCAGCAGCTTAGGGGCTAGCGGGAGGCAGGGGGAGCAGTACTTC.

The V gene is TRBV7-9, the J gene TRBJ2-2; 7 positions agree with TRBD1. This CDR3 contains 14 residues. The germline gives CDR1 SEHNR, CDR2 FQNEAQ (reference sequence). J gave up 2 bases and V 10 bases, and 7 bases lay outside the gene matches. CDR3 protein: CANQGDINTGELFF. The CDR3 DNA sequence: TGTGCCAACCAGGGGGACATAAACACCGGGGAGCTGTTTTTT.

The chain combines TRBV6-2 or TRBV6-3 with TRBJ1-1, with a tentative D call TRBD1 (5 bases). Trimming left V 0 bases short and J 2 bases short, with 16 bases between. The CDR3 extends over 17 amino acids. Germline V gene data show CDR1 as MNHEY and CDR2 as SVGEGT. The CDR3 loop is CASSYSVGARVNTEAFF. DNA of the CDR3: TGTGCCAGCAGTTACTCGGTTGGGGCCAGGGTCAACACTGAAGCTTTCTTT.

The chain links TRBV7-2 to TRBJ1-2, with 10 nucleotides matching TRBD1. V trimming: 5 bases; J trimming: 7 bases; junction bases outside the gene matches: 16. The V gene's germline CDR1 is SGHTA and CDR2 FQGNSA. CDR3 length: 17 amino acids. The CDR3 region is CASSHGTGAMNSGGYTF. CDR3 nucleotide sequence: TGTGCCAGCAGCCACGGGACAGGGGCAATGAACTCGGGTGGCTACACCTTC.

The chain is built from TRBV19 and TRBJ2-5; D is ambiguous. Germline V CDR1 and CDR2: LNHDA, SQIVND (reference sequence). V lost 6 bases and J 3 bases, leaving 11 bases between the germline ends. This CDR3 has 13 amino acids. The CDR3 spells CASRGRPEETQYF. In DNA, the CDR3 is TGTGCCAGTAGGGGCCGGCCTGAAGAGACCCAGTACTTC.

This chain joins TRBV13 and TRBJ2-5; D might be TRBD1 (6 bases). Germline V gene sequence: CDR1 PRHDT, CDR2 FYEKMQ (reference sequence). Trimming removed 0 bases at V and 10 bases at J, with 21 bases between. CDR3 length equals 16 residues. The CDR3 bases are TGTGCCAGCAGCTTAGGCGATTTGTCAGGGGCTGATATCCAGTACTTC. Amino acid sequence: CASSLGDLSGADIQYF.

CDR3 nucleotides: TGTGCCAGCAGCCCAGGGGTGGGACAGAGATACAATGAGCAGTTCTTC. It codes for CASSPGVGQRYNEQFF. This chain connects TRBV27 to TRBJ2-1; 7 bases are a match to TRBD1. V lost 6 bases and J lost 4; bases outside the gene matches: 12. There are 16 residues in the CDR3. The germline V gene has CDR1 MNHEY and CDR2 SMNVEV (reference sequence).

The gene calls are TRBV9 and TRBJ2-7; TRBD1 aligns across 8 bases. Germline assignment: CDR1 SGDLS and CDR2 YYNGEE. V lost 4 bases, J lost 3 bases, and 9 bases stayed unmatched. The CDR3 totals 15 residues. The chain's CDR3 is CASSPQGARFYEQYF. In DNA, the CDR3 is TGTGCCAGCAGCCCCCAGGGGGCTAGATTCTACGAGCAGTACTTC. Full variable domain (missing parts from reference TRBV9 and TRBJ2-7): DSGVTQTPKHLITATGQRVTLRCSPRSGDLSVYWYQQSLDQGLQFLIQYYNGEERAKGNILERFSAQQFPDLHSELNLSSLELGDSALYFCASSPQGARFYEQYFGPGTRLTVT.

The rearrangement uses TRBV12-5 and TRBJ1-3; a weak D match, TRBD1 (6 bases). Germline assignment: CDR1 LGHNT and CDR2 FRNRAP. This CDR3 spans 18 amino acids. Trimming stripped 1 base from V and 0 bases from J, with 16 bases between. The CDR3 spells CASGLERPGAHSGNTIYF. The CDR3 DNA follows: TGTGCTAGTGGTTTGGAAAGGCCAGGGGCTCACTCTGGAAACACCATATATTTT.

The chain employs TRBV7-3 and TRBJ2-1, with D perhaps matching TRBD2 (5 bases). This CDR3 is built from 13 residues. Deletions cut 2 bases from V and 3 bases from J, with 5 bases between. Per germline, CDR1 SGHTA and CDR2 FQGTGA. As DNA, the CDR3 is TGTGCCAGCAGCTTAGGACTCTACAATGAGCAGTTCTTC. Protein sequence: CASSLGLYNEQFF.

This chain uses TRBV9 with TRBJ1-1; D gene uncertain. Germline CDR1 and CDR2: SGDLS and YYNGEE. The CDR3 has 14 residues. The V gene lost 4 bases and the J gene lost 6 bases, with 16 bases spanning the gap. The CDR3 nucleotides read TGTGCCAGCAGCCGGGGTTTTAGGGAAGCTGAAGCTTTCTTT. Protein sequence: CASSRGFREAEAFF.

The chain joins TRBV5-1 to TRBJ1-4, with 7 bases fitting TRBD1. Germline-derived CDR1 and CDR2 are SGHRS and YFSETQ. This CDR3 spans 16 amino acids. With V trimmed by 4 bases and J by 2 bases, 8 bases remained unmatched. The CDR3 protein is CASSRRGPGTNEKLFF. The CDR3 coding sequence is TGCGCCAGCAGCCGAAGGGGGCCGGGCACTAATGAAAAACTGTTTTTT.

The rearrangement links TRBV7-2 to TRBJ1-6; no clear D. The CDR3 covers 13 residues. Germline V gene data show CDR1 as SGHTA and CDR2 as FQGNSA. The germline V and J ends were trimmed by 5 bases and 13 bases, with 15 bases remaining between them. This CDR3 is CASSSIRGMPLHF. The CDR3 bases are TGTGCCAGCAGCAGTATCCGGGGAATGCCCCTCCACTTT.

This clone appeared a few times. The rearrangement joins TRBV5-1 to TRBJ2-5; TRBD1 matches at 8 bases. Losses at the gene ends were 4 bases for V and 1 base for J; bases not matched to a gene: 6. The CDR3 loop spans 15 amino acids. CDR1 and CDR2 (germline): SGHRS, YFSETQ. The CDR3 sequence is CASSQGAGIQETQYF. Here the CDR3 DNA reads TGCGCCAGCAGCCAGGGGGCGGGGATCCAAGAGACCCAGTACTTC.

The V call is TRBV9, the J call TRBJ2-1; 8 bases agree with TRBD2. CDR3 length: 18 residues. The V gene end was trimmed by 0 bases and the J gene end by 6 bases; junction bases not matched to a gene: 14. Looked up from germline, CDR1 is SGDLS and CDR2 is YYNGEE. The CDR3: CASSVGLAGSPPGNEQFF. CDR3 sequence (DNA): TGTGCCAGCAGCGTAGGCCTAGCGGGCAGCCCCCCGGGCAATGAGCAGTTCTTC.

V is TRBV19 and J is TRBJ2-7; TRBD1 matches at 11 bases. CDR3 length: 15 residues. Germline CDR1 reads LNHDA; CDR2 reads SQIVND (reference sequence). V shed 5 bases, J shed 3 bases, and the junction held 6 bases outside the gene matches. Here the CDR3 reads CASSQKGQGDYEQYF. The CDR3 DNA sequence: TGTGCCAGTAGTCAGAAGGGACAGGGGGACTACGAGCAGTACTTC.

The V and J genes are TRBV7-2 and TRBJ1-5; 9 bases fit TRBD1. CDR1 and CDR2 (germline): SGHTA, FQGNSA. V lost 6 bases to trimming and J lost 3 bases; unmatched junction nucleotides: 3. This CDR3 has 14 amino acids. The CDR3 is CASRGTGFNQPQHF. The CDR3 nucleotides read TGTGCCAGCAGAGGGACAGGGTTCAATCAGCCCCAGCATTTT.

The J gene is TRBJ2-7, the V gene TRBV19; D not certain. The germline V and J ends were trimmed by 8 bases and 4 bases, with 12 bases remaining between them. Per germline, CDR1 LNHDA and CDR2 SQIVND (reference sequence). The CDR3 loop spans 12 amino acids. The CDR3 nucleotides are TGTGCCAGTGGTAGTCACGGGTACGAGCAGTACTTC. Translated: CASGSHGYEQYF. The whole variable domain, filled in from reference TRBV19 and TRBJ2-7, reads DGGITQSPKYLFRKEGQNVTLSCEQNLNHDAMYWYRQDPGQGLRLIYYSQIVNDFQKGDIAEGYSVSREKKESFPLTVTSAQKNPTAFYLCASGSHGYEQYFGPGTRLTVT.

The chain has TRBV18 and TRBJ1-6; D is undetermined. Germline-derived CDR1 and CDR2 are KGHSH and LQKENI. This CDR3 region has 14 residues. V lost 3 bases and J 8 bases, leaving 11 bases between the germline ends. The CDR3 sequence: CASSPGGYHSPLHF. CDR3 in DNA: TGTGCCAGCTCACCGGGCGGGTACCATTCACCCCTCCACTTT.

The CDR3 protein is CASSRWGLETQYF. The CDR3 region has the DNA TGTGCCAGCTCCCGGTGGGGCCTGGAGACCCAGTACTTC. This chain connects TRBV6-5 to TRBJ2-5; a weak D match, TRBD1 (5 bases). V dropped 8 bases and J dropped 5 bases, with 15 bases sitting between them. Germline values: CDR1 MNHEY, CDR2 SVGAGI. CDR3 length equals 13 residues.

The chain uses TRBV2 and TRBJ1-2; D is uncertain. The germline V gene has CDR1 SNHLY and CDR2 FYNNEI. This CDR3 contains 16 residues. V lost 1 base and J 6 bases, leaving 18 bases between the germline ends. CDR3 DNA: TGTGCCAGCAGTGAAGAGAGGTCACTTCCCTTCCATGGCTACACCTTC. Translating gives CASSEERSLPFHGYTF.

The chain links TRBV5-1 to TRBJ2-6; maybe TRBD1 (5 bases). CDR3 length: 15 residues. V dropped 5 bases and J dropped 0 bases, with 9 bases sitting between them. The germline CDR1 and CDR2 sequences are SGHRS and YFSETQ. This CDR3 is CASRLQVSGANVLTF. CDR3 nucleotide sequence: TGCGCCAGCAGGTTACAGGTCTCTGGGGCCAACGTCCTGACTTTC.

The V gene is TRBV10-3, the J gene TRBJ1-2; no definite D call. In germline, CDR1 is ENHRY, CDR2 SYGVKD. V lost 4 bases to trimming and J lost 8 bases, with 8 bases between them. The CDR3 totals 11 residues. The CDR3: CAISALRGYTF. In DNA, the CDR3 is TGTGCCATCAGTGCTCTGCGGGGCTACACCTTC.

The V and J genes are TRBV3-1 (or the pseudogene TRBV3-2) and TRBJ2-3; weak D call: TRBD2 (6 bases). Germline loops: CDR1 LGHDT, CDR2 YNNKEL (reference sequence). This CDR3 contains 15 residues. The V end was cut by 2 bases, the J end by 6 bases, with 15 bases between. CDR3 residues: CASSQLRGGGDTQYF. DNA for the CDR3: TGTGCCAGCAGCCAACTCCGCGGTGGGGGGGATACGCAGTATTTT.

V is TRBV15 and J is TRBJ1-2; D may be TRBD1 (6 bases). V lost 7 bases and J lost 2, with 11 bases in between. The germline gives CDR1 LNHNV, CDR2 YYDKDF (reference sequence). The CDR3 has 13 amino acids. In nucleotides, the CDR3 is TGTGCCACCAAACAGGGCTGGAACTATGGCTACACCTTC. This gives the protein CATKQGWNYGYTF. The complete variable domain, with remaining parts taken from reference TRBV15 and TRBJ1-2, reads DAMVIQNPRYQVTQFGKPVTLSCSQTLNHNVMYWYQQKSSQAPKLLFHYYDKDFNNEADTPDNFQSRRPNTSFCFLDIRSPGLGDTAMYLCATKQGWNYGYTFGSGTRLTVV.

Only one count was recorded for this clone. J is TRBJ1-6 and V is TRBV6-2 or TRBV6-3; 11 bases map to TRBD1. The germline gives CDR1 MNHEY, CDR2 SVGEGT. V lost 5 bases, J lost 10 bases, and 7 bases stayed unmatched. CDR3 size: 15 residues. CDR3 protein: CASSPAGTGGSPLHF. The CDR3 DNA sequence: TGTGCCAGCAGTCCCGCCGGGACAGGGGGGTCACCCCTCCACTTT.

The rearrangement joins TRBV27 to TRBJ1-1; 9 nucleotides line up with TRBD1. The germline gives CDR1 MNHEY, CDR2 SMNVEV (reference sequence). V lost 5 bases to trimming and J lost 4 bases; unmatched junction nucleotides: 17. CDR3 length: 18 residues. The chain's CDR3 is CASSPPQGQGGPATEAFF. The CDR3 nucleotides are TGTGCCAGCAGTCCACCTCAGGGACAGGGAGGTCCGGCCACTGAAGCTTTCTTT.